The rows below give T cell receptor beta chains drawn from one sample of a study of blood T cell repertoires in COVID-19. Clones were read by immunoSEQ multiplex PCR, and TCRdb kept only the in-frame ones, dropping some. The sample shows around 140,000 clones, approximately 82% of them seen only once. Sample: peripheral blood. The receptors come from a man in his 60s with active or convalescent COVID-19. CDR3s include the opening cysteine and the closing phenylalanine or tryptophan. The order of the fields is D gene, J gene, V gene, clone size, CDR3 DNA, CDR3 protein. The D gene is left open where the match is weak. Rows may omit the clone size; those that give it use once, few, many or a size class.

>TRBD2|TRBJ2-1|TRBV3-1/TRBV3-2|NA
TGTGCCAGCAGCTATACATTTCGCGGACTAGCGTTGGCCAATGAGCAGTTCTTC
CASSYTFRGLALANEQFF
>NA|TRBJ1-3|TRBV3-1/TRBV3-2|NA
TGTGCCAGCAGCCAAGATGAGGGAAACACCATATATTTT
CASSQDEGNTIYF
>NA|TRBJ1-1|TRBV7-8|NA
TGTGCCAGCAGCCGGGGCCTGAACACTGAAGCTTTCTTT
CASSRGLNTEAFF
>NA|TRBJ1-1|TRBV18|NA
TGTGCCAGCTCACCCCTACACGGGAAGACCTACACTGAAGCTTTCTTT
CASSPLHGKTYTEAFF
>NA|TRBJ1-5|TRBV7-9|NA
TGTGCCAGCAGCTTAGGACAGAGTAATCAGCCCCAGCATTTT
CASSLGQSNQPQHF
>NA|TRBJ1-1|TRBV6-2/TRBV6-3|NA
TGTGCCAGCAGTTACGCGGGGGGTACTGAAGCTTTCTTT
CASSYAGGTEAFF
>TRBD1|TRBJ1-4|TRBV6-6|NA
TGTGCCAGCACTATGCCGGGACAGTCCAATGAAAAACTGTTTTTT
CASTMPGQSNEKLFF
>NA|TRBJ1-2|TRBV11-3|once
TGTGCCAGCAGCTCCTTGACAGGCGATGGCTCTGGGGGCTACACCTTC
CASSSLTGDGSGGYTF
>NA|TRBJ1-1|TRBV7-2|NA
TGTGCCAGCAGCTTTATAGGGGGAGACACTGAAGCTTTCTTT
CASSFIGGDTEAFF
>TRBD1|TRBJ2-7|TRBV18|NA
TGTGCCGTGGCGGGGACAGGCTCCTACGAGCAGTACTTC
CAVAGTGSYEQYF
>NA|TRBJ2-7|TRBV7-9|NA
TGTGCCAGCAGCTTCGGTAGTCAGGGGCTTCACGAGCAGTACTTC
CASSFGSQGLHEQYF
>TRBD2|TRBJ2-1|TRBV5-1|NA
TGCGCCAGCAGCTCCTGGGGCGGGAGTGGTGTAAATGAGCAGTTCTTC
CASSSWGGSGVNEQFF
>TRBD1|TRBJ2-3|TRBV11-3|NA
TGTGCCAGCAGCTCGGGACAGGGGGGGACAGATACGCAGTATTTT
CASSSGQGGTDTQYF
>NA|TRBJ2-5|TRBV12-5|NA
TGTGCTAGTGGTTTGAGCCTAGCCGGGGAGACCCAGTACTTC
CASGLSLAGETQYF
>NA|TRBJ1-2|TRBV4-1|NA
TGCGCCAGCAGCCAAGTGGCAGGGTTCTATGGCTACACCTTC
CASSQVAGFYGYTF
>NA|TRBJ2-3|TRBV7-6|NA
TGTGCCAGCAGCTTCTCCGGGACAACCACAGATACGCAGTATTTT
CASSFSGTTTDTQYF
>NA|TRBJ1-2|TRBV27|few
TGTGCCAGCAGTTTAAGAGAAAACTATGGCTACACCTTC
CASSLRENYGYTF
>TRBD1|TRBJ2-5|TRBV7-2|NA
TGTGCCAGCAGCTTAGAAGGCCCACAGGGGGCCGGAGAGACCCAGTACTTC
CASSLEGPQGAGETQYF
>TRBD1|TRBJ2-3|TRBV27|NA
TGTGCCAGCAGACCGACAGGGGGCGCAGATACGCAGTATTTT
CASRPTGGADTQYF
>NA|TRBJ2-2|TRBV7-7|NA
TGTGCCAGCAGCCGACAGGCGAACACCGGGGAGCTGTTTTTT
CASSRQANTGELFF
>NA|TRBJ1-1|TRBV30|NA
TGTGCCTGGAGCCGCGTTACGGGGGTGACTGAAGCTTTCTTT
CAWSRVTGVTEAFF
>TRBD1|TRBJ2-1|TRBV27|NA
TGTGCCAGCAGGGTTACCGGGACAGGGACTCTCCCATTGACTTACAATGAGCAGTTCTTC
CASRVTGTGTLPLTYNEQFF
>NA|TRBJ1-1|TRBV6-1|NA
TGTGCCAGCAGTGAAGCCCGGGTCTTGGACACTGAAGCTTTCTTT
CASSEARVLDTEAFF
>TRBD1|TRBJ1-1|TRBV7-9|NA
TGTGCCAGCAGCTCCAGACAGGGCTTGGACACTGAAGCTTTCTTT
CASSSRQGLDTEAFF
>TRBD2|TRBJ2-1|TRBV14|NA
TGTGCCAGCAGCCCGACTAGCACCTACAATGAGCAGTTCTTC
CASSPTSTYNEQFF
>NA|TRBJ1-5|TRBV6-5|NA
TGTGCCAGCGAAGGGGGAATAGGCAATCAGCCCCAGCATTTT
CASEGGIGNQPQHF
>NA|TRBJ2-3|TRBV5-1|NA
TGCGCCAGCAGGGCCCTCGATACGCAGTATTTT
CASRALDTQYF
>NA|TRBJ1-1|TRBV19|few
TGTGCCAGTAGTGGGGGGCGGGGGCTCTTTCTGGGCACTGAAGCTTTCTTT
CASSGGRGLFLGTEAFF
>NA|TRBJ2-7|TRBV6-5|NA
TGTGCCAGCAGACCCTCAGGGTTGGGCTCCTACGAGCAGTACTTC
CASRPSGLGSYEQYF
>NA|TRBJ1-4|TRBV6-5|NA
TGTGCCAGCGAGAGGGCAACTAATGAAAAACTGTTTTTT
CASERATNEKLFF
>TRBD1|TRBJ2-1|TRBV30|once
TGTGCCTGGAGTCCCAGGACAGGGCCCTACAATGAGCAGTTCTTC
CAWSPRTGPYNEQFF
>NA|TRBJ2-1|TRBV28|NA
TGTGCCAGCAGCAACGCGATCCGGTTGGCCTACAATGAGCAGTTCTTC
CASSNAIRLAYNEQFF
>TRBD2|TRBJ2-2|TRBV2|NA
TGTGCCAGCAGTGTTTTAGCGGGAGTCCCCGGGGAGCTGTTTTTT
CASSVLAGVPGELFF
>NA|TRBJ1-2|TRBV19|NA
TGTGCCTGTCATCGGACGGGGGGCGACTATGGCTACACCTTC
CACHRTGGDYGYTF
>TRBD1|TRBJ1-5|TRBV28|NA
TGTGCCAGCAGTTCATACAGGGGCGGTCAGCCCCAGCATTTT
CASSSYRGGQPQHF
>TRBD1|TRBJ1-2|TRBV15|NA
TGTGCCACCAGCCCCCGGGACAGCCTCTATGGCTACACCTTC
CATSPRDSLYGYTF
>NA|TRBJ1-5|TRBV6-5|NA
TGTGCCAGCAGTCCGACGGGGTCCCAGCCCCAGCATTTT
CASSPTGSQPQHF
>NA|TRBJ2-1|TRBV7-2|NA
TGTGCCAGCAGCTTGCGGTCCGCCTACAATGAGCAGTTCTTC
CASSLRSAYNEQFF
>TRBD1|TRBJ2-1|TRBV2|NA
TGTGCCACTGCCGGAGGGACAGGGTCGGGTAATGAGCAGTTCTTC
CATAGGTGSGNEQFF
>NA|TRBJ2-1|TRBV14|NA
TGTGCCAGCAGCCCCGGACTGGGCTCCTACAATGAGCAGTTCTTC
CASSPGLGSYNEQFF
>TRBD2|TRBJ2-5|TRBV6-2/TRBV6-3|NA
TGTGCCAGCAGTTACTCCGGGACTAGCTTGGAGACCCAGTACTTC
CASSYSGTSLETQYF
>TRBD2|TRBJ2-3|TRBV7-6|NA
TGTGCCAGCAGCCTAGCGGGGGCACCCACAGATACGCAGTATTTT
CASSLAGAPTDTQYF
>NA|TRBJ1-2|TRBV19|NA
TGTGCCAGTAGTATTCCTGGACAGCTACTTAACTATGGCTACACCTTC
CASSIPGQLLNYGYTF
>TRBD1|TRBJ1-2|TRBV13|few
TGTGCCAGCAGCTCAATCCGGGACAGGGGACCCTATGGCTACACCTTC
CASSSIRDRGPYGYTF
>NA|TRBJ1-4|TRBV4-3|NA
TGCGCCAGCAGCCAAGATGTGCAGGGTTCCACTAATGAAAAACTGTTTTTT
CASSQDVQGSTNEKLFF
>NA|TRBJ2-3|TRBV6-2/TRBV6-3|NA
TGTGCCAGCAGTCGAAGAGGCACAGATACGCAGTATTTT
CASSRRGTDTQYF
>NA|TRBJ2-1|TRBV15|NA
TGTGCCACCAGCACGGGCAGGGGGGAGAATGAGCAGTTCTTC
CATSTGRGENEQFF
>NA|TRBJ1-6|TRBV6-5|NA
TGTGCCAGCAGTTACCAAGCCTCGTCACCCCTCCACTTT
CASSYQASSPLHF
>NA|TRBJ1-2|TRBV3-1/TRBV3-2|NA
TGTGCCAGCAGCCAAGAGCAGGGGTTCGTCTATGGCTACACCTTC
CASSQEQGFVYGYTF
>NA|TRBJ1-2|TRBV25-1|NA
TGTGCCAGCAGTGAACGGTATACAGCTAACTATGGCTACACCTTC
CASSERYTANYGYTF
>NA|TRBJ1-2|TRBV29-1|few
TGCAGCGTTGACGGGAGTGGAGGCTACACCTTC
CSVDGSGGYTF